This TCR beta chain was captured by sequencing in a study of blood T cells in healthy people across ages (dated by TCRdb to about 2015). For the study in its entirety: Template switching captured roughly one uniquely barcoded TCR beta cDNA molecule per two T cells in model experiments. The study measured age-related changes in TCR beta repertoire diversity using deep sequencing normalized with unique cDNA molecular identifiers. Four age groups were formed from the donors: young (average roughly 15 years), middle-aged (just under 40), aged (roughly 56) and long-lived (approximately 80). Donors of different ages were randomly distributed across sequencing lanes to avoid experimental bias. For two donors (one aged 18 to 29 and one aged 80 or older), the study analyzed two additional independent replicas of 1 million unique cDNA reads from the same blood draw.

The roughly 42 donors, aged about 6 to 95 years, were systemically healthy Caucasian individuals from Russia. About 10 milliliters of peripheral blood were collected from each donor into EDTA-treated Vacutainer tubes. PBMCs were isolated by Ficoll-Paque density-gradient centrifugation, with at least 6 million obtained per sample. Trizol reagent was used to extract total RNA from PBMCs, with at least 5 micrograms per sample. Naive CD45RAhigh/CD27high T cell percentages were measured by flow cytometry on a PBMC aliquot from every donor. Taken from cysteine to phenylalanine, the CDR3 has 15 residues. Only CDR3 DNA is held: 45 bases, read in frame from base 1. CDR1 SGDLS and CDR2 YYNGEE were looked up in the germline V gene. Library construction relied on 5' RACE. TCRdb lists the instrument as Illumina HiSeq 2500. The second PCR ran for roughly 7 to 11 cycles and used a J-beta primer mix along with a sample-barcoded 5' primer. A template-switch 5' adaptor carrying 12 random nucleotides introduced a unique molecular identifier onto each TCR beta cDNA molecule. Each sample yielded at least 2.5 million CDR3-containing paired-end reads. All of the RNA was converted into first-strand cDNA using the Mint cDNA synthesis kit, with a TRBC-specific oligonucleotide serving as the primer. Following uracil-DNA glycosylase treatment, all cDNA underwent a first 18-cycle PCR with the universal primers M1SS and BC2_uni_R. Concerning the study's data processing: Normalization of each sample was performed by random selection of 1 million high-quality reads, each carrying a distinct molecular identifier. Reads sharing molecular identifiers were discarded rather than binned into consensus sequences. MiTCR, set to a Q25 quality threshold and the strictest error-elimination algorithm, was used for CDR3 identification, clonotype clustering and error correction. Lower-bound total TCR beta diversity was estimated with a nonparametric unseen species model using Euler transformation. TCRdb reworked the public reads: Q25 trimming with fastp, MiXCR clone assembly, productive beta chains retained. Each entry merges the rows of one CDR3 protein and shows their most common DNA and genes. TCRdb's processing, not the study's, gives the V and J calls here. This sample has 700,000 or so distinct CDR3 sequences in its table, and around 41% of those were observed once. Around 30% of the sample lies in the top ten.

A note on this clonotype: Its cognate antigen has yet to be identified. One junction end disagrees with the germline gene, perhaps due to a read error.

Findings and caveats that apply to the study as a whole: The percentage of naive T cells measured by flow cytometry correlated strongly with observed TCR beta diversity. Because the CMV infection status of the donors was unknown, age-related changes in expanded clonotypes may potentially have been confounded. Total diversity estimates from one million sequenced T cells were considered lower bounds and underestimates. The long-lived group showed more naive CD4+ T cells, fewer expanded clones and increased TCR diversity than the aged group, suggesting age selection. Observed TCR beta diversity per million T cells fell roughly linearly with age, and a significant reduction was already apparent by age around 44. Conclusive comparison of naive and antigen-experienced compartments was prevented by the profiling of bulk unsorted PBMCs.

The receptor was derived from a man at least 80 years old in good health. The sample comprised blood. This chain joins TRBV9 to TRBJ1-6, with TRBD1 identical over 8 junction bases. The CDR3 sequence is CASSANGQGNSPPHF. Here is the DNA: TGTGCCAGCAGCGCCAACGGACAGGGAAATTCACCCCCCCACTTT.